The clone carrying this T cell receptor beta chain appeared a single time. No antigen is known for it. This entry is derived from a study of beta chain features in type 1 diabetes. Background on the study: The samples had roughly 100,000,000 sorted cells examined in all. Study-level findings and limits: Within each of all four CD4+ subsets, Type 1 diabetes patients had TCRB CDR3s that were moderately but significantly shorter. These data did not resolve whether HLA type affects TCRB rearrangement.

CDR3 size: 16 residues. Germline assignment: CDR1 SGHRS and CDR2 YFSETQ. The germline V and J ends were trimmed by 0 bases and 2 bases, with 13 bases remaining between them. Every donor provided one heparinised blood draw, which averaged approximately 120 mL. It was via CD45RO/CCR7/CD25/CD127/CD95/CD27 that CD4+ naive, central memory, regulatory and stem cell-like memory cells were sorted. Since all of the isolated RNA was reverse transcribed, expressed TCRB transcripts were what got sequenced. The method was immunoSEQ multiplex PCR; TCRdb's version includes in-frame clones alone and lacks a portion of them. This sample has about 650,000 clones, with over 10% found just once.

The rearrangement joins TRBV5-1 to TRBJ2-3; TRBD1 or TRBD2 may be the D gene (5 bases each). The specimen was naive CD4+ T cells from blood. The source is a man aged 30 to 45 with type 1 diabetes. The CDR3 region has the DNA TGCGCCAGCAGCTTGGGGCAGGGACCCTCCACAGATACGCAGTATTTT. Its protein is CASSLGQGPSTDTQYF.